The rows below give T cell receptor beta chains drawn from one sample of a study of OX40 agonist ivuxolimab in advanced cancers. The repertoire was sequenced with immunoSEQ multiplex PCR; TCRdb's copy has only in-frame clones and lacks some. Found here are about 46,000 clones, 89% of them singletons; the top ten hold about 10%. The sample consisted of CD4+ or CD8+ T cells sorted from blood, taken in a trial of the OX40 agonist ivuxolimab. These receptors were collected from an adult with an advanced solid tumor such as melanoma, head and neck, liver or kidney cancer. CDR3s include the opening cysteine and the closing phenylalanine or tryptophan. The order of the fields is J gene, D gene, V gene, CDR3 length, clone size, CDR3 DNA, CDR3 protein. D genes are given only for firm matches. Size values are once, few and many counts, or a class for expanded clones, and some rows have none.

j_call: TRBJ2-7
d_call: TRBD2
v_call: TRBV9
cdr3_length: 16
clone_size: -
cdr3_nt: TGTGCCAGCAGCCCAAGACTAGCGGGAGGGATCTACGAGCAGTACTTC
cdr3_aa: CASSPRLAGGIYEQYF

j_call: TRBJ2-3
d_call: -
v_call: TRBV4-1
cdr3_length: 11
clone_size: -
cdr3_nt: TGCGCCAGCAGCTATCGGGATACGCAGTATTTT
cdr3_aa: CASSYRDTQYF

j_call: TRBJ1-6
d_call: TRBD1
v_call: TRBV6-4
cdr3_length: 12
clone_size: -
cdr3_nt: TGTGCCAGCAGTTACACAGGGGGACCCCTCCACTTT
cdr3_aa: CASSYTGGPLHF

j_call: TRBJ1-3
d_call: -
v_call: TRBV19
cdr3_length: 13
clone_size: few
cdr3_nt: TGTGCCAGTAGGCCGGGAGAAAGGTACACCATATATTTT
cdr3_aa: CASRPGERYTIYF

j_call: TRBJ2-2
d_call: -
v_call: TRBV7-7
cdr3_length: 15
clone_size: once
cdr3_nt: TGTGCTAGCAGCTTACCCGGACGGAACACCGGGGAGCTGTTTTTT
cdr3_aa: CASSLPGRNTGELFF

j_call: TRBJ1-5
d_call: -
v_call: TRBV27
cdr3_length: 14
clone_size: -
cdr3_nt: TGTGCCAGCAGTTTATCCTCAGGGTTTCAGCCCCAGCATTTT
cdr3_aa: CASSLSSGFQPQHF

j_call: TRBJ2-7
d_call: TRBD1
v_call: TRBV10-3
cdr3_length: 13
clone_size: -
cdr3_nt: TGTGCCATCATGGCAGGGGGCTCCTACGAGCAGTACTTC
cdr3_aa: CAIMAGGSYEQYF

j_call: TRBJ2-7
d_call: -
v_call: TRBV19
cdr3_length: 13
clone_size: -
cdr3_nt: TGTGCCAGTAGTATCACGGTAGGGTACGAGCAGTACTTC
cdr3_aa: CASSITVGYEQYF

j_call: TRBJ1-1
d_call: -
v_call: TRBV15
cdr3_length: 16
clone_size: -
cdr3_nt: TGTGCCACCAGCAGAGGGGACACCGGGTTGTCGGTCGGGGCTTTCTTT
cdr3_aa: CATSRGDTGLSVGAFF

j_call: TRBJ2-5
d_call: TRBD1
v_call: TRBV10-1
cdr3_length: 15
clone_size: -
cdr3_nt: TGCGCCATGAAAAAGGGGGCTTGGTACCAAGAGACCCAGTACTTC
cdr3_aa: CAMKKGAWYQETQYF

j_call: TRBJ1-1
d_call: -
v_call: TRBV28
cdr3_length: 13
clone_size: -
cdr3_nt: TGTGCCAGCAGTTCGACCAGTGGTACTGAAGCTTTCTTT
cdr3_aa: CASSSTSGTEAFF

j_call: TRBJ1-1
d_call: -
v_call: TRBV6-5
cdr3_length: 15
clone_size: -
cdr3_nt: TGTGCCAGCAGTTACTCTCTTTCGTCTAACACTGAAGCTTTCTTT
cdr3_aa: CASSYSLSSNTEAFF

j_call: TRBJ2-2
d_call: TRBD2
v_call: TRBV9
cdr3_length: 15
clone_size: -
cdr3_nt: TGTGCCAGCAGCGCAACTAGCGGGACATCCGGGGAGCTGTTTTTT
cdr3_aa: CASSATSGTSGELFF

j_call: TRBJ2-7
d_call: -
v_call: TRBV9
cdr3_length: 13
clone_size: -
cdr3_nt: TGTGCCAGCAGCCCGGGGGTCACCTACGAGCAGTACTTC
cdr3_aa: CASSPGVTYEQYF